Listed here is a single TCR beta chain. The antigen is not known. This sample was included in a study of Ad26.COV2.S vaccination and SARS-CoV-2 variants. Study information: Each vaccinee took Ad26.COV2.S intramuscularly, once or twice 56 days apart.

Assay: immunoSEQ multiplex PCR; the TCRdb copy retains only in-frame clones and omits some. The top ten hold around 4.2% of the sample, which has 440,000 or so clones, roughly 91% seen once. The treatment: some 19 received Ad26.COV2.S at low or high dose, single or two shots; 5 received placebo; per-sample allocation not given. Specimens were obtained on day 63 following the first vaccine or placebo injection. Within Boston, the person who donated was an adult of 18-55 years. Whole-study findings and limits: The TCR-based breadth and depth measures might underestimate overall T cell responses.

The receptor was isolated from a person aged 18 to 59 who received the Ad26.COV2.S COVID-19 vaccine or a placebo. Sequences were derived from peripheral blood, sampled in a trial of Ad26.COV2.S vaccine versus placebo.

CDR3 region: CASSSVPRETQYF. The CDR3 DNA follows: TGTGCCAGCAGCTCCGTTCCACGGGAGACCCAGTACTTC. V is TRBV7-2 and J is TRBJ2-5; D is undetermined. Germline values: CDR1 SGHTA, CDR2 FQGNSA. The CDR3 spans 13 residues. Trimming shortened V by 4 bases and J by 5 bases, and 11 bases separated the two germline ends.